Listed here are 12 T cell receptor beta chains from one sample, sequenced in a study of beta chain features in type 1 diabetes. Overall study findings and caveats: All four CD4+ subsets of Type 1 diabetes patients contained TCRB CDR3s that were moderately but significantly shorter.

What was sequenced were expressed TCRB transcripts, since all of the isolated RNA had been reverse transcribed. Assay: immunoSEQ multiplex PCR; the TCRdb copy retains only in-frame clones and omits some. The profile covers 640,000 or so clones, with around an eighth appearing a single time and less than 0.04% taken by the ten largest. Their antigens remain unidentified. Material: naive CD4+ T cells from blood. These receptors all come from a man between 18 and 35 years old with type 1 diabetes.

This chain links TRBV29-1 with TRBJ1-2; a possible D gene is TRBD1 (5 bases). This CDR3 comprises 12 residues. Trimming pared 4 bases from V and 6 bases from J, leaving 12 bases between. Germline CDR1 is SQVTM and CDR2 is ANQGSEA. The CDR3 DNA sequence: TGCAGCGTTGGGGGCCGTGTAAATGGCTACACCTTC. Translated: CSVGGRVNGYTF.

This chain connects TRBV7-9 to TRBJ2-2; D is undetermined. V was cut by 3 bases and J by 2 bases, with 13 bases left in between. Per germline, CDR1 SEHNR and CDR2 FQNEAQ (reference sequence). The CDR3 spans 16 residues. This CDR3 reads CASSFLTQANTGELFF. The CDR3, as DNA: TGTGCCAGCAGCTTTCTTACCCAGGCAAACACCGGGGAGCTGTTTTTT.

The genes are TRBV7-2 and TRBJ2-7; 7 bases are shared with TRBD1. Germline V gives CDR1 SGHTA, CDR2 FQGNSA. V lost 5 bases and J lost 3; bases outside the gene matches: 13. This CDR3 region has 16 residues. CDR3 loop: CASSSRQGRAGYEQYF. CDR3 DNA: TGTGCCAGCAGCAGTAGACAGGGACGGGCTGGCTACGAGCAGTACTTC.

The chain joins TRBV2 to TRBJ2-7; 14 nucleotides agree with TRBD2. Unmatched junction bases numbered 4, after V lost 4 bases and J lost 8 bases. This CDR3 is built from 14 residues. CDR1 and CDR2 from the germline V gene are SNHLY and FYNNEI. CDR3 sequence reads: CASSVGLAGAKQYF. In DNA, the CDR3 is TGTGCCAGCAGTGTGGGACTAGCGGGAGCCAAGCAGTACTTC.

This clone appeared a few times. The chain joins TRBV10-2 to TRBJ2-4; 7 nucleotides match TRBD1. J gave up 10 bases and V 8 bases, and 14 bases lay outside the gene matches. This CDR3 has 14 residues. Germline CDR1 WSHSY, CDR2 SAAADI. The CDR3 bases are TGCGCCAGCCGATCGACAGGGACGGCCGGAATTCAGTACTTC. Its protein is CASRSTGTAGIQYF.

This clone turned up a few times. The V call is TRBV10-3, the J call TRBJ1-6; D unclear. Germline V lookup: CDR1 ENHRY, CDR2 SYGVKD. CDR3 size: 14 residues. V dropped 3 bases and J dropped 7 bases, with 10 bases sitting between them. As DNA, the CDR3 is TGTGCCATCAGTGATGCGGGTTACAATTCACCCCTCCACTTT. Translating gives CAISDAGYNSPLHF.

This clone appeared a few times. The chain couples TRBV4-3 to TRBJ2-3; the D is unclear. Germline CDR1 and CDR2: LGHNA and YSLEER. Deletions cut 0 bases from V and 1 base from J, with 8 bases between. CDR3 length: 15 residues. The CDR3 spells CASSQEDQGTDTQYF. The CDR3 DNA reads TGCGCCAGCAGCCAAGAGGATCAGGGCACAGATACGCAGTATTTT.

This clone was counted a few times. The chain combines TRBV4-3 with TRBJ2-1; D remains unclear. The CDR3 has 13 residues. Trimming removed 1 base at V and 10 bases at J, with 11 bases between. Germline V gene lookup returns CDR1 LGHNA and CDR2 YSLEER. The CDR3 DNA is TGCGCCAGCAGCCAAGGAGAGGAACGCGAGCAGTTCTTC. Amino acid sequence: CASSQGEEREQFF.

V gene TRBV9 combines with J gene TRBJ2-3; D possibly matches TRBD1 or TRBD2 (5 bases each). The V and J ends lost 7 bases and 5 bases respectively, with 8 bases between them. The CDR3 covers 11 residues. CDR1 SGDLS and CDR2 YYNGEE come from the germline V gene. The CDR3 loop reads CASGGKDTQYF. For the CDR3, the DNA is TGTGCCAGCGGGGGTAAAGATACGCAGTATTTT.

Note on this clone: The junction does not match germline at one end; this may be a read error. The chain joins TRBV14 to TRBJ1-2, with D possibly TRBD1 on 5 matching bases. Germline CDR1 SGHDN, CDR2 FVKESK. The CDR3 is 12 residues long. The CDR3 spells CASSKTGGKKAF. The CDR3 DNA sequence: TGTGCCAGCAGCAAAACCGGGGGGAAAAAGGCCTTC. Full variable domain (rest looked up from reference TRBV14 and TRBJ1-2): EAGVTQFPSHSVIEKGQTVTLRCDPISGHDNLYWYRRVMGKEIKFLLHFVKESKQDESGMPNNRFLAERTGGTYSTLKVQPAELEDSGVYFCASSKTGGKKAFGSGTRLTVV.

This chain joins TRBV15 and TRBJ2-5; a weak D match, TRBD2 (6 bases). Germline V gene sequence: CDR1 LNHNV, CDR2 YYDKDF (reference sequence). V was shortened by 0 bases and J by 1 base, with 9 bases between the two germline ends. The CDR3 is made up of 15 amino acids. The CDR3 DNA is TGTGCCACCAGCAGAGATAGGGGACTCCAAGAGACCCAGTACTTC. It translates to CATSRDRGLQETQYF.

The rearrangement links TRBV30 to TRBJ1-4; 10 bases line up with TRBD1. Germline V gene sequence: CDR1 GTSNPN, CDR2 SVGIG (reference sequence). The trim removed 2 bases at V and 8 bases at J, leaving 8 bases unmatched. The CDR3 has 15 amino acids. In DNA, the CDR3 is TGTGCCTGGAGTCAACTCGGGACAGGGGCGGAAAAACTGTTTTTT. Protein: CAWSQLGTGAEKLFF.